The rows below give T cell receptor beta chains drawn from one sample of a study of T cell repertoires in cytomegalovirus infection. Each CDR3 protein is one row after TCRdb ran MiXCR on the reads. This table has under 200,000 distinct CDR3 sequences, 8.5% to 10% appearing once. Source material: PBMCs. These receptors were obtained from a human donor in good health (CMV status not recorded). Some clones in this sample may be carry-over from other donors' samples. Each CDR3 is given with its conserved first and last residue. Fields, in order: J gene, D gene, V gene, clone size, CDR3 DNA, CDR3 protein. The D gene is left open where the match is weak. Rows may omit the clone size; those that give it use once, few, many or a size class.

>TRBJ1-2|.|TRBV18|many
TGTGCCAGCTCACCCGAAGGATCCGGAGGTAATGGCTACACCTTC
CASSPEGSGGNGYTF
>TRBJ2-5|.|TRBV7-2|many
TGTGCCAGCAGCTTAGACGGGGGGCTGACAGTAGGAGAGACCCAGTACTTC
CASSLDGGLTVGETQYF
>TRBJ2-5|TRBD2|TRBV7-2|many
TGTGCCAGCAGCCGAAGGGGAGGGTTCCTGACCCAGTACTTC
CASSRRGGFLTQYF
>TRBJ2-7|.|TRBV20-1|.
TGCAGTGCTAGAGATGTGGGCAGGGTCTACGAGCAGTACTTC
CSARDVGRVYEQYF
>TRBJ1-2|.|TRBV5-3|few
TGTGCCAGCAGCACGATAGGGGGGAACTATGGCTACACCTTC
CASSTIGGNYGYTF
>TRBJ2-7|TRBD2|TRBV5-1|many
TGCGCCAGCAGCCCGGGACTAGCGGGAGGGCCTGTGAACGAGCAGTACTTC
CASSPGLAGGPVNEQYF
>TRBJ2-1|TRBD2|TRBV19|many
TGTGCCAGTAGTCAGACTAGCGGGAGTCACAATGAGCAGTTCTTC
CASSQTSGSHNEQFF
>TRBJ1-5|TRBD1|TRBV6-2/TRBV6-3|many
TGTGCCAGCAGTCCCGGGACAGGGTACAATCAGCCCCAGCATTTT
CASSPGTGYNQPQHF
>TRBJ2-1|.|TRBV24-1|few
TGTGCCACCAGTGATACGTTTGAGCAGTTCTTC
CATSDTFEQFF
>TRBJ2-6|TRBD1|TRBV6-2/TRBV6-3|many
TGTGCCAGCAGTTACTCGAGGGGACAGGGCTCTGGGGCCAACGTCCTGACTTTC
CASSYSRGQGSGANVLTF
>TRBJ1-1|.|TRBV27|few
TGTGCCAGCAGTTCCCCCGCGGCGGATCAAGACACTGAAGCTTTCTTT
CASSSPAADQDTEAFF